These 20 T cell receptor beta chains came from one sample sequenced in a study of response to subunit inactivated influenza vaccine. TCRdb re-called the RT-PCR reads through MiXCR, storing one row per CDR3 protein. The table includes some 500,000 distinct CDR3 sequences, 15% to 20% detected once. This specimen consisted of CD4+ T cells sorted from PBMCs, obtained roughly 24 months after vaccination. Receptor source: a man aged 45 to 70 who received an inactivated influenza vaccine.

The chain recombines TRBV20-1 with TRBJ2-1; 8 bases agree with TRBD2. This CDR3 has 15 residues. V was pared by 5 bases and J by 7 bases, with 13 bases of the junction left unmatched. Per the germline V gene, CDR1 is DFQATT and CDR2 is SNEGSKA (reference sequence). The CDR3 DNA sequence: TGCAGTGCTGTTACCGGGACTAGTGTGGGGAATGAGCAGTTCTTC. Encoded protein: CSAVTGTSVGNEQFF.

This rearrangement joins TRBV7-2 to TRBJ1-1; no clear D gene. CDR1 SGHTA and CDR2 FQGNSA come from the germline V gene. The length of the CDR3 is 13 residues. The V end lost 5 bases, the J end lost 1 base, and 8 bases lay between the germline ends. CDR3 in DNA: TGTGCCAGCAGCCTAATCTGGAACACTGAAGCTTTCTTT. Translating gives CASSLIWNTEAFF.

This clonotype was found a few times. The V call is TRBV29-1, the J call TRBJ1-4, with 7 bases fitting TRBD1. CDR3 length: 13 residues. The trim removed 6 bases at V and 6 bases at J, leaving 7 bases unmatched. CDR1 SQVTM and CDR2 ANQGSEA come from the germline V gene. The DNA for the CDR3 is TGCAGCGTGGCAGGGGGTCTTGATGAAAAACTGTTTTTT. This sequence encodes CSVAGGLDEKLFF.

This clonotype was recorded a few times. As DNA, the CDR3 is TGTGCCAGCAGCATTGACAGGACAGATACGCAGTATTTT. This encodes CASSIDRTDTQYF. The V and J genes are TRBV6-4 and TRBJ2-3; tentative D call: TRBD1 (6 bases). V was trimmed by 6 bases and J by 3 bases, leaving 10 bases between them. This CDR3 comprises 13 residues. Germline CDR1 and CDR2: MRHNA and SNTAGT.

This clonotype was seen only a few times. The V call is TRBV5-1, the J call TRBJ2-1; 9 bases are a match to TRBD1. CDR1 and CDR2 from the germline V gene are SGHRS and YFSETQ. The V segment lost 1 base and the J segment 6 bases; nucleotides outside the gene matches: 11. The CDR3 totals 17 residues. Here the CDR3 DNA reads TGCGCCAGCAGCTTGTGGTACGGGGACAGGGTAGGCAATGAGCAGTTCTTC. The encoded protein is CASSLWYGDRVGNEQFF.

This clonotype was recorded a few times. CDR3: CASSQERTSYGYTF. The DNA for the CDR3 is TGTGCCAGCAGCCAAGAAAGGACATCCTATGGCTACACCTTC. J is TRBJ1-2 and V is TRBV4-2, with D perhaps TRBD1 (5 bases). CDR1 LGHNA and CDR2 YNFKEQ come from the germline V gene. The germline V and J ends were trimmed by 0 bases and 4 bases, with 9 bases remaining between them. The CDR3 contains 14 residues.

This clonotype came up a few times. The chain uses TRBV24-1 and TRBJ2-1; 9 bases align to TRBD1. Germline trimming cut 5 bases from V and 6 bases from J; bases unmatched to any gene: 7. Germline V gene sequence: CDR1 KGHDR, CDR2 SFDVKD. The CDR3 contains 15 residues. The CDR3 DNA sequence: TGTGCCACCAGTGGCCCCGGGACAGGGTCCAATGAGCAGTTCTTC. It codes for CATSGPGTGSNEQFF.

The chain employs TRBV7-9 and TRBJ1-1, with a weak D call TRBD1 (5 bases). The CDR3 covers 15 residues. V lost 6 bases, J lost 2 bases, and 16 bases lay in between. Germline V gene sequence: CDR1 SEHNR, CDR2 FQNEAQ (reference sequence). The CDR3 protein is CASRKGAAPNTEAFF. The DNA for the CDR3 is TGTGCCAGCAGAAAAGGGGCAGCGCCAAACACTGAAGCTTTCTTT.

The chain couples TRBV28 to TRBJ2-1, with TRBD2 matching 10 bases. CDR1 is MDHEN and CDR2 is SYDVKM in the germline V gene. The CDR3 spans 14 residues. V lost 6 bases to trimming and J lost 9 bases; unmatched junction nucleotides: 8. This CDR3 reads CASSSGGAISEQFF. The CDR3 region has the DNA TGTGCCAGCAGCAGCGGGGGGGCGATCAGTGAGCAGTTCTTC.

This chain links TRBV20-1 with TRBJ2-1, with TRBD2 matching over 8 bases. The CDR3 is 14 residues long. CDR1 DFQATT and CDR2 SNEGSKA come from the germline V gene (reference sequence). Germline trimming cut 4 bases from V and 7 bases from J; bases unmatched to any gene: 9. CDR3 DNA sequence: TGCAGTGCTATCGGGGGGGGTTTAAATAATGAGCAGTTCTTC. It is translated as CSAIGGGLNNEQFF.

The chain links TRBV12-3 or TRBV12-4 to TRBJ1-2, with no clear D. V lost 8 bases to trimming and J lost 6 bases, with 13 bases between them. The CDR3 covers 12 residues. CDR3 residues: CASFGREHGYTF. The CDR3 DNA reads as TGTGCCAGCTTTGGCCGGGAACATGGCTACACCTTC.

This clonotype was observed at least ten times. CDR3 loop: CAISESRTYEQYF. The CDR3 DNA is TGTGCCATCAGTGAGTCGAGGACCTACGAGCAGTACTTC. The chain couples TRBV10-3 to TRBJ2-7; no firm D call. Trimming took 0 bases from V and 2 from J, leaving 5 bases between them. The CDR3 runs to 13 residues. CDR1 and CDR2 from the germline V gene are ENHRY and SYGVKD.

This clonotype was counted only a few times. The rearrangement uses TRBV4-2 and TRBJ2-3; 10 nucleotides align to TRBD2. With 0 bases clipped from V and 2 bases from J, the junction kept 5 bases outside the gene matches. The CDR3 loop spans 17 amino acids. Germline CDR1 is LGHNA and CDR2 is YNFKEQ. DNA of the CDR3: TGTGCCAGCAGCCAAGATCGAACTAGCGGGACCACAGATACGCAGTATTTT. This codes for CASSQDRTSGTTDTQYF.

The CDR3 region is CASSQVHGGSDTQYF. Written as DNA, the CDR3 is TGCGCCAGCAGCCAAGTCCATGGGGGATCCGATACGCAGTATTTT. The V call is TRBV4-1, the J call TRBJ2-3; D may match TRBD1 or TRBD2 (5 bases each). V dropped 1 base and J dropped 6 bases, with 14 bases sitting between them. Germline V gene data show CDR1 as MGHRA and CDR2 as YSYEKL. The CDR3 is 15 amino acids.

The table lists this clonotype with many counts. V gene TRBV18 combines with J gene TRBJ2-3, with TRBD1 matching over 12 bases. The CDR3 runs 15 residues. Per germline, CDR1 KGHSH and CDR2 LQKENI. Trimming at V came to 2 bases and at J to 5 bases, leaving 2 bases not matched to a gene. The CDR3 is CASSPGTGGRDTQYF. The CDR3 DNA sequence: TGTGCCAGCTCACCAGGGACAGGGGGCCGAGATACGCAGTATTTT. Looking up the rest from reference TRBV18 and TRBJ2-3 gives the full variable domain: NAGVMQNPRHLVRRRGQEARLRCSPMKGHSHVYWYRQLPEEGLKFMVYLQKENIIDESGMPKERFSAEFPKEGPSILRIQQVVRGDSAAYFCASSPGTGGRDTQYFGPGTRLTVL.

This chain links TRBV9 with TRBJ2-7; 9 nucleotides line up with TRBD1. The CDR3 sequence is 14 residues long. From germline, CDR1 is SGDLS and CDR2 YYNGEE. Trimming at V came to 3 bases and at J to 2 bases, leaving 3 bases not matched to a gene. CDR3 sequence (DNA): TGTGCCAGCAGCGCCACAGGGGGCCCCTACGAGCAGTACTTC. Protein: CASSATGGPYEQYF.

The chain has TRBV12-3 or TRBV12-4 and TRBJ2-3, with 9 bases aligning to TRBD2. There are 17 residues in the CDR3. Trimming at V came to 5 bases and at J to 6 bases, leaving 15 bases not matched to a gene. The CDR3 loop is CASSLAGGGRARDTQYF. As DNA, the CDR3 is TGTGCCAGCAGTCTCGCCGGGGGCGGGAGGGCCAGGGATACGCAGTATTTT.

V usage is TRBV7-6 and J usage is TRBJ2-1, with 16 bases lining up with TRBD2. The trim removed 5 bases at V and 1 base at J, leaving 8 bases unmatched. CDR1 and CDR2 (germline): SGHVS, FNYEAQ. There are 19 residues in the CDR3. CDR3: CASSAGLAGGPISYNEQFF. In nucleotides, the CDR3 is TGTGCCAGCAGCGCGGGACTAGCGGGAGGGCCGATATCCTACAATGAGCAGTTCTTC.

This clonotype occurred a few times. The J gene is TRBJ2-1, the V gene TRBV5-1, with TRBD2 identical over 9 bases. CDR1 is SGHRS, CDR2 YFSETQ, per germline. The V gene end was trimmed by 4 bases and the J gene end by 1 base; junction bases not matched to a gene: 6. This CDR3 is 16 amino acids long. The CDR3 DNA follows: TGCGCCAGCAGCGGGACGACTAGCGGATCCTACAATGAGCAGTTCTTC. This translates into CASSGTTSGSYNEQFF.

This chain joins TRBV20-1 and TRBJ2-5; the D is unclear. CDR3 length: 16 amino acids. Trimming left V 0 bases short and J 6 bases short, with 20 bases between. Germline CDR1 is DFQATT and CDR2 is SNEGSKA (reference sequence). The CDR3 reads CSARDRHKPDTKTQYF. The CDR3 DNA sequence: TGCAGTGCTAGAGATCGTCATAAGCCCGACACGAAGACCCAGTACTTC.